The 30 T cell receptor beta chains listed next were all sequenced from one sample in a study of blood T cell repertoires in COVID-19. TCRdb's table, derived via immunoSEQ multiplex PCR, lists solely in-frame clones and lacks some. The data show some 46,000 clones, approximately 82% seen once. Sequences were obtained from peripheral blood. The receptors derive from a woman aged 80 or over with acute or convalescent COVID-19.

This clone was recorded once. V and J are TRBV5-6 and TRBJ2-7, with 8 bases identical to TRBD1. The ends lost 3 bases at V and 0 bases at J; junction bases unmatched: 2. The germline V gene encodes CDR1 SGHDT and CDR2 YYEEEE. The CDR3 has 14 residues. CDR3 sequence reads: CASSYTGGSYEQYF. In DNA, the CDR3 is TGTGCCAGCAGCTACACAGGGGGCTCCTACGAGCAGTACTTC. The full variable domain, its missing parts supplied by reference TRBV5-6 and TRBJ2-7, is DAGVTQSPTHLIKTRGQQVTLRCSPKSGHDTVSWYQQALGQGPQFIFQYYEEEERQRGNFPDRFSGHQFPNYSSELNVNALLLGDSALYLCASSYTGGSYEQYFGPGTRLTVT.

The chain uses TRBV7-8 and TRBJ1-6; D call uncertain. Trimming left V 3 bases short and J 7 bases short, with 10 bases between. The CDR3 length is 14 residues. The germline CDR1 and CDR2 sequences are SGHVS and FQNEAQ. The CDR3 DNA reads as TGTGCCAGCAGCTTCGGTTTCGTGAATTCACCCCTCCACTTT. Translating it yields CASSFGFVNSPLHF. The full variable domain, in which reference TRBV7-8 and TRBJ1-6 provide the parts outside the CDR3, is GAGVSQSPRYKVAKRGQDVALRCDPISGHVSLFWYQQALGQGPEFLTYFQNEAQLDKSGLPSDRFFAERPEGSVSTLKIQRTQQEDSAVYLCASSFGFVNSPLHFGNGTRLTVT.

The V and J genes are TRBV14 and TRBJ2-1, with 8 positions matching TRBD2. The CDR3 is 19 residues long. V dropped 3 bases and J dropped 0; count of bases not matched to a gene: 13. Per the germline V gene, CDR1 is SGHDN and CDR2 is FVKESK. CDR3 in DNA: TGTGCCAGCAGCCACGGCGGCCGCCGCGGGGGGAGCTCCTACAATGAGCAGTTCTTC. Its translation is CASSHGGRRGGSSYNEQFF. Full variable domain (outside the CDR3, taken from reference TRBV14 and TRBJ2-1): EAGVTQFPSHSVIEKGQTVTLRCDPISGHDNLYWYRRVMGKEIKFLLHFVKESKQDESGMPNNRFLAERTGGTYSTLKVQPAELEDSGVYFCASSHGGRRGGSSYNEQFFGPGTRLTVL.

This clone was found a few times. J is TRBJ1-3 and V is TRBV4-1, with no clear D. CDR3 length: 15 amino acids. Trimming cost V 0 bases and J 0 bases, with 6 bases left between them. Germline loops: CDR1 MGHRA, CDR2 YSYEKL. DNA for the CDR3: TGCGCCAGCAGCCAAGAAGGGAGCTCTGGAAACACCATATATTTT. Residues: CASSQEGSSGNTIYF.

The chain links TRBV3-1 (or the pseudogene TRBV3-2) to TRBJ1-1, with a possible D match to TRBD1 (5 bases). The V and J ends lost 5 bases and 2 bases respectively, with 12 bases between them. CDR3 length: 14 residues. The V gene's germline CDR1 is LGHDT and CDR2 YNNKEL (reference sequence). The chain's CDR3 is CASSFLTDNTEAFF. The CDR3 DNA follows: TGTGCCAGCAGCTTCCTGACAGACAACACTGAAGCTTTCTTT.

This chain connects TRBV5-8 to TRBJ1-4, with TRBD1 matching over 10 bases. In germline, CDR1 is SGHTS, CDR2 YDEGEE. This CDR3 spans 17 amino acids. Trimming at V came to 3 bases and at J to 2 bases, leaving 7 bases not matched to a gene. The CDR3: CASSSGTGAITNEKLFF. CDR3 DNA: TGTGCCAGCAGCTCCGGGACAGGGGCGATCACTAATGAAAAACTGTTTTTT. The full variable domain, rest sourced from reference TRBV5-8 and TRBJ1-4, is EAGVTQSPTHLIKTRGQQATLRCSPISGHTSVYWYQQALGLGLQFLLWYDEGEERNRGNFPPRFSGRQFPNYSSELNVNALELEDSALYLCASSSGTGAITNEKLFFGSGTQLSVL.

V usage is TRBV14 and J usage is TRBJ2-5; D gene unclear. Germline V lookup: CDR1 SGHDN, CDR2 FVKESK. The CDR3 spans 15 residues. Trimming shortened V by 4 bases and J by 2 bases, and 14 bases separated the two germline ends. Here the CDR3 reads CASSPSLLFQETQYF. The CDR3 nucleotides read TGTGCCAGCAGCCCCTCCCTACTATTTCAAGAGACCCAGTACTTC.

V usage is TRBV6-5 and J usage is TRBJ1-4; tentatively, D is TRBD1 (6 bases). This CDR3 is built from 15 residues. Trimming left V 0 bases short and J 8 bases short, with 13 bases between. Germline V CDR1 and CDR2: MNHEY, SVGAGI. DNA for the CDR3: TGTGCCAGCAGTTACTCGAGTGTCGGGACAGAAAAACTGTTTTTT. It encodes CASSYSSVGTEKLFF.

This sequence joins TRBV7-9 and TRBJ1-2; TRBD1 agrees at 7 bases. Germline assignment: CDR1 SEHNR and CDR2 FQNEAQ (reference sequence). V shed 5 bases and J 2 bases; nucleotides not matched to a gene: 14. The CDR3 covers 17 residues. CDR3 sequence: CASSLSRARGSNYGYTF. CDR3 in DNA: TGTGCCAGCAGCCTCTCAAGGGCCAGGGGGTCGAACTATGGCTACACCTTC.

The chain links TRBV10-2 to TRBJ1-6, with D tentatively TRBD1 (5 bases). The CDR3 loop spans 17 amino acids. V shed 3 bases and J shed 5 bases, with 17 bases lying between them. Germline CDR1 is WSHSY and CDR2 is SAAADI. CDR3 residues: CASSDSPGTANNSPLHF. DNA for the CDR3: TGCGCCAGCAGTGATTCTCCAGGGACTGCGAATAATTCACCCCTCCACTTT.

The chain's CDR3 is CASNYYRGRTDTQYF. The CDR3 DNA reads as TGTGCCAGCAACTACTACAGGGGGAGGACAGATACGCAGTATTTT. This chain connects TRBV5-6 to TRBJ2-3, with TRBD1 identical over 8 bases. The CDR3 loop spans 15 amino acids. The V gene end was trimmed by 6 bases and the J gene end by 3 bases; junction bases not matched to a gene: 9. Germline CDR1 reads SGHDT; CDR2 reads YYEEEE.

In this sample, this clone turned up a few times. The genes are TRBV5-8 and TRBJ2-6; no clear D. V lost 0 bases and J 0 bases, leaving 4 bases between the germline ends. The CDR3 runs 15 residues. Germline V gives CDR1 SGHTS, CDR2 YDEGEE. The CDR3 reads CASSLGHSGANVLTF. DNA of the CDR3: TGTGCCAGCAGCTTGGGGCACTCTGGGGCCAACGTCCTGACTTTC.

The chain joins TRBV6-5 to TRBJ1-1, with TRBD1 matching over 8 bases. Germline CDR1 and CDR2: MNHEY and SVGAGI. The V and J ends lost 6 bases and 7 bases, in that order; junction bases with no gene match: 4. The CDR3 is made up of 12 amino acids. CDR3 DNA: TGTGCCAGCAGCCGACAGGGGAATGAAGCTTTCTTT. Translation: CASSRQGNEAFF.

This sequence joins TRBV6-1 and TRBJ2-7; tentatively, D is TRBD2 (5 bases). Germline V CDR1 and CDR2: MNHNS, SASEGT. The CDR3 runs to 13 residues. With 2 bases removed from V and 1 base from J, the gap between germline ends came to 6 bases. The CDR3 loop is CASSERGSYEQYF. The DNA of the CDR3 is TGTGCCAGCAGTGAACGCGGGTCCTACGAGCAGTACTTC.

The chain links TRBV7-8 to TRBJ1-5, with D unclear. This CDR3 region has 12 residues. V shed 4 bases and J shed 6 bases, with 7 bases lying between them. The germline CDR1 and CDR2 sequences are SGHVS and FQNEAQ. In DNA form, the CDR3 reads TGTGCCAGCAGCTACTGGAGTCAGCCCCAGCATTTT. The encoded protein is CASSYWSQPQHF.

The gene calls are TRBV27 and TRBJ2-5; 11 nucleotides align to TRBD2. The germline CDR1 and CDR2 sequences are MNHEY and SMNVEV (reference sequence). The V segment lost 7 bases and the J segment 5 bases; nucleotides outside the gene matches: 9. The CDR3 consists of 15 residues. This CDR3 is CASTLVAGGQETQYF. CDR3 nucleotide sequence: TGTGCCAGCACCCTCGTAGCGGGGGGGCAGGAGACCCAGTACTTC.

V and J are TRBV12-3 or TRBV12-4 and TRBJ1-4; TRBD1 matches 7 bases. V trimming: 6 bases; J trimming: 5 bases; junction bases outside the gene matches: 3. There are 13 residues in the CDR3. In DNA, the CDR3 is TGTGCCAGCAGGGACAGGAGGAATGAAAAACTGTTTTTT. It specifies CASRDRRNEKLFF.

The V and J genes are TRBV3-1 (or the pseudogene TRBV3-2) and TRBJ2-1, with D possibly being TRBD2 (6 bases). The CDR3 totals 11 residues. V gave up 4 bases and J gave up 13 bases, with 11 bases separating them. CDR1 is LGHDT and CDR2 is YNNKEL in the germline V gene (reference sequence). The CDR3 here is CASSLTGVQFF. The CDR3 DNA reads TGTGCCAGCAGCCTCACGGGGGTACAGTTCTTC.

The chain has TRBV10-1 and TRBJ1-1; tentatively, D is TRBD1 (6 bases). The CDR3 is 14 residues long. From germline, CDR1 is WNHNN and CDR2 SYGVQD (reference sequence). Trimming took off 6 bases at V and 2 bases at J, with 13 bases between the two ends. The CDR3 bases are TGCGCCAGCAGGCAGGACAGATACAACACTGAAGCTTTCTTT. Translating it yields CASRQDRYNTEAFF.

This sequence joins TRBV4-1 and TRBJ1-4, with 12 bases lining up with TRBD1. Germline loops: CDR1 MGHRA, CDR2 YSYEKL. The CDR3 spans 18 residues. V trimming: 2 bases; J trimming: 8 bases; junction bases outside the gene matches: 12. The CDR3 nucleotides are TGCGCCAGCAGCCAATCTCCGGGACAGGGGGCGTCCCGCGAAAAACTGTTTTTT. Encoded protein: CASSQSPGQGASREKLFF.

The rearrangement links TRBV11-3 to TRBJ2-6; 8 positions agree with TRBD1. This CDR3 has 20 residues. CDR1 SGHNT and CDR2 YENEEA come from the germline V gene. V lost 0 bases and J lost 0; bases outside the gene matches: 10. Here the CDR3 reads CASSLDEWDRHFSGANVLTF. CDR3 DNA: TGTGCCAGCAGCTTAGATGAGTGGGACAGGCACTTCTCTGGGGCCAACGTCCTGACTTTC.

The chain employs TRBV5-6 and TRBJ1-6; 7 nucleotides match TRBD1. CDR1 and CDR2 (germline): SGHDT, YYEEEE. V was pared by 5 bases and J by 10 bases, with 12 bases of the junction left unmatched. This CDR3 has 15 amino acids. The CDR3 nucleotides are TGTGCCAGCAGACTAGGACAGGCGTCGGGCTCACCCCTCCACTTT. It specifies CASRLGQASGSPLHF. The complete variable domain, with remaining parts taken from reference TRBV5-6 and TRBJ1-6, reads DAGVTQSPTHLIKTRGQQVTLRCSPKSGHDTVSWYQQALGQGPQFIFQYYEEEERQRGNFPDRFSGHQFPNYSSELNVNALLLGDSALYLCASRLGQASGSPLHFGNGTRLTVT.

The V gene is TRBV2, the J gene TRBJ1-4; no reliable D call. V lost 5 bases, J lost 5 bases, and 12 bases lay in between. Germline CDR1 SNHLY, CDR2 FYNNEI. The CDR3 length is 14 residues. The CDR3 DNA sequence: TGTGCCAGCAGTTCCATCCAGAAAAATGAAAAACTGTTTTTT. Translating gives CASSSIQKNEKLFF.

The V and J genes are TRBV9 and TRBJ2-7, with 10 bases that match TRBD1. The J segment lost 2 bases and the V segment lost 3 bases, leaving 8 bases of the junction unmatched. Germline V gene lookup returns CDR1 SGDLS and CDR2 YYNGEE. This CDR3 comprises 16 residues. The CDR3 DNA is TGTGCCAGCAGCGGCCCCCCGGGACAGGGGACCTACGAGCAGTACTTC. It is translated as CASSGPPGQGTYEQYF.

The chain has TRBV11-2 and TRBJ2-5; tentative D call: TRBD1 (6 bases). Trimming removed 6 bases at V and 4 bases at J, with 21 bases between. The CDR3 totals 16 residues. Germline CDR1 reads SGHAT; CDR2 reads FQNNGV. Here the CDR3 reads CASRSGQGNYRETQYF. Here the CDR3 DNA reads TGTGCCAGCAGGTCGGGGCAGGGGAATTATAGAGAGACCCAGTACTTC. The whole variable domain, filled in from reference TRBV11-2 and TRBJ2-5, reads EAGVAQSPRYKIIEKRQSVAFWCNPISGHATLYWYQQILGQGPKLLIQFQNNGVVDDSQLPKDRFSAERLKGVDSTLKIQPAKLEDSAVYLCASRSGQGNYRETQYFGPGTRLLVL.

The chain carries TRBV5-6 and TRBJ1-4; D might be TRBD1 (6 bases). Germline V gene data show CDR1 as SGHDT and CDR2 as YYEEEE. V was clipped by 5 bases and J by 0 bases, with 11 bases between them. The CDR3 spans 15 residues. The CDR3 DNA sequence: TGTGCCAGCAGGGAACAGGGATCAACTAATGAAAAACTGTTTTTT. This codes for CASREQGSTNEKLFF.

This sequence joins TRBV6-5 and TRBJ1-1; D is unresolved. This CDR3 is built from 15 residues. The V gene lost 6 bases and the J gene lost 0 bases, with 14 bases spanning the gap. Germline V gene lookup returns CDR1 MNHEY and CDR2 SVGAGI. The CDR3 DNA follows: TGTGCCAGCAGCCACCCCCCCGGGGTGAACACTGAAGCTTTCTTT. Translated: CASSHPPGVNTEAFF.

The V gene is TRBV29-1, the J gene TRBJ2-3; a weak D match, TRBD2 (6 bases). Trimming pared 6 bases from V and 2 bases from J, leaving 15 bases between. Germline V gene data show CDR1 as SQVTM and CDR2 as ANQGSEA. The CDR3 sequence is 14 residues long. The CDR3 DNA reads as TGCAGCGTACGACCGGGACTTACCACAGATACGCAGTATTTT. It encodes CSVRPGLTTDTQYF.

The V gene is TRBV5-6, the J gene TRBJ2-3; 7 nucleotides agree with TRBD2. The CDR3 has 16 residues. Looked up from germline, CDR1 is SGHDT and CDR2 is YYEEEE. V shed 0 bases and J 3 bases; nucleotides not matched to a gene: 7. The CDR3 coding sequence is TGTGCCAGCAGCTTGGAGCTGTGGGGGGGGACAGATACGCAGTATTTT. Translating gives CASSLELWGGTDTQYF.

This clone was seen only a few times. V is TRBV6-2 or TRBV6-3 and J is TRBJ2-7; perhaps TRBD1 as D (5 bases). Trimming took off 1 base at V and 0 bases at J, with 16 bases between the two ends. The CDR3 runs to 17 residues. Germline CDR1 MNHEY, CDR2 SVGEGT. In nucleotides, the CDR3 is TGTGCCAGCAGTTACTTCCTCCAGGGCCACAGCTCCTACGAGCAGTACTTC. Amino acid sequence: CASSYFLQGHSSYEQYF.